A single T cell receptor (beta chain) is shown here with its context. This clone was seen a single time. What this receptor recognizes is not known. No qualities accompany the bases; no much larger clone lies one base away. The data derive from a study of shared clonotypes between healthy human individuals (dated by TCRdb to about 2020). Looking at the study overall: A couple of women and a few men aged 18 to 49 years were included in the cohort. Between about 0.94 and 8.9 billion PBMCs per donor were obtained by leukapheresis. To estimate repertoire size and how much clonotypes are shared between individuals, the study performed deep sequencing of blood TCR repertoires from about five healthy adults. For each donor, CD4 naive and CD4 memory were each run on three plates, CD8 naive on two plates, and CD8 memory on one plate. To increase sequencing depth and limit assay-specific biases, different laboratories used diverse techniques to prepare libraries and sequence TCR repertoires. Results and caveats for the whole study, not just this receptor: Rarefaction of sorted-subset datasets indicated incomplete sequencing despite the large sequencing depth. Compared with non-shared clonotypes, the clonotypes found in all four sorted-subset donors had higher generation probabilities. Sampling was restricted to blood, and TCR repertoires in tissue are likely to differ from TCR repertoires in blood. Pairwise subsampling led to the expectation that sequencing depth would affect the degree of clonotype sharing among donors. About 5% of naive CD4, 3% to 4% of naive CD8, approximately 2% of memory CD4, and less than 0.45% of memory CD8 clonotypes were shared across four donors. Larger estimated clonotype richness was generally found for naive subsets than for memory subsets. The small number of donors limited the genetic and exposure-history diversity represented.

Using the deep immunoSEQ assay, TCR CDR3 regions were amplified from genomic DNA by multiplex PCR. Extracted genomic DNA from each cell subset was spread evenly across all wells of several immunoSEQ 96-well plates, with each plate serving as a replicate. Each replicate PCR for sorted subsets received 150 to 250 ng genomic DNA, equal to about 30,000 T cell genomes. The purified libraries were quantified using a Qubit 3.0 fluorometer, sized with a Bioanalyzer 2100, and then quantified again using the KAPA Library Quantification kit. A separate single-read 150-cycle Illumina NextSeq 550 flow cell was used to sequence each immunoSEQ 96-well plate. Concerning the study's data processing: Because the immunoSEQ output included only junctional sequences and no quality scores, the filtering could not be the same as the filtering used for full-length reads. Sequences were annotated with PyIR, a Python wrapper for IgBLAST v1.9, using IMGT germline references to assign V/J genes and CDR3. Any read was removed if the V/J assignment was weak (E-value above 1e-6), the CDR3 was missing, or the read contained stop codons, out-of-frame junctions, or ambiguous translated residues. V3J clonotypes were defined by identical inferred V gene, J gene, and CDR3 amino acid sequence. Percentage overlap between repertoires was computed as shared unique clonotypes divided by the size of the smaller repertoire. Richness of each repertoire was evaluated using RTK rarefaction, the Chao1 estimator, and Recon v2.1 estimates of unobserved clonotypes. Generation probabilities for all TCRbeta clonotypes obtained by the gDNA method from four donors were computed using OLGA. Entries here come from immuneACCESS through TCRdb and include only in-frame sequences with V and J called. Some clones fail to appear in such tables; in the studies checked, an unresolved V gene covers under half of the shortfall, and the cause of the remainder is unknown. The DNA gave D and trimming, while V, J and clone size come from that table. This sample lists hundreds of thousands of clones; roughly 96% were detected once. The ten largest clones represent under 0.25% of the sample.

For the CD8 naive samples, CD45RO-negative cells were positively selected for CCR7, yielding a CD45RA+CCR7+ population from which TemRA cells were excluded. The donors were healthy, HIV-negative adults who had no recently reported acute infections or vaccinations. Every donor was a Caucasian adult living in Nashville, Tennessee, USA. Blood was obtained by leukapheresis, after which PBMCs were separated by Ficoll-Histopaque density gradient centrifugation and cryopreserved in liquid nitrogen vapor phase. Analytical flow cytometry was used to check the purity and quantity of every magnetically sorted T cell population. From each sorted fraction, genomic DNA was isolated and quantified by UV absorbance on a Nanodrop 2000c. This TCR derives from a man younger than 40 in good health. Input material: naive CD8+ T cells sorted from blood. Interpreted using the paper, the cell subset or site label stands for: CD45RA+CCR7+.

The CDR3 region: CASRPGGSGSWETQYF. The DNA sequence is TGTGCCAGCAGACCGGGCGGTAGCGGGAGTTGGGAGACCCAGTACTTC. The chain is made from TRBV27 and TRBJ2-5; 9 middle bases align to TRBD2. The CDR3 sequence holds 16 residues, the cysteine and phenylalanine included. CDR3 DNA only is kept here, 48 bases in frame from base 1. Trimmed from V: 6 bases; trimmed from J: 5 bases; junction bases lacking a gene match: 13. In the germline V gene (reference sequence), CDR1 corresponds to MNHEY and CDR2 to SMNVEV.